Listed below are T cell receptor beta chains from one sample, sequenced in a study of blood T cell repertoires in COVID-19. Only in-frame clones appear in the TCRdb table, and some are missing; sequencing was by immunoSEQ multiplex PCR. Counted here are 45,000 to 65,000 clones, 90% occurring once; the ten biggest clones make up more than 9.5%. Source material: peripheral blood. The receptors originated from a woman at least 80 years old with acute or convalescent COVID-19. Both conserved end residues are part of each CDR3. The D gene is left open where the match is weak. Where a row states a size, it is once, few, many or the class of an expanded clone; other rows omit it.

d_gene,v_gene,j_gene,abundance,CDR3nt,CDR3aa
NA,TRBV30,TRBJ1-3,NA,TGTGCCTGGAGTGTCCGAGGACCCGGGGGTCGAGGAAACACCATATATTTT,CAWSVRGPGGRGNTIYF
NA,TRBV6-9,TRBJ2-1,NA,TGTGCCAGCAGTTACACGAGGGAGCAGTTCTTC,CASSYTREQFF
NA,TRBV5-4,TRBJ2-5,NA,TGTGCCAGCAGCTTACAGGGTACGAAGACCCAGTACTTC,CASSLQGTKTQYF
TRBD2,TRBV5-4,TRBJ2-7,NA,TGTGCCAGCAGCCTGGGGGGGGAAGGGTCCTACGAGCAGTACTTC,CASSLGGEGSYEQYF
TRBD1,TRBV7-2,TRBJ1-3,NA,TGTGCCAGCAGCCGGGGACAGGGGGCAAACACCATATATTTT,CASSRGQGANTIYF
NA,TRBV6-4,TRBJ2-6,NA,TGTGCCAGCAGACTCCGGGATACCCAGTCTGGGGCCAACGTCCTGACTTTC,CASRLRDTQSGANVLTF
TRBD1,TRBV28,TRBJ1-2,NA,TGTGCCAGCAGTTTGGACAGGGGCCTCTATGGCTACACCTTC,CASSLDRGLYGYTF
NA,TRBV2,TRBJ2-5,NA,TGTGCCAGCAGGGGGCCGGGGACACGGGAGACCCAGTACTTC,CASRGPGTRETQYF
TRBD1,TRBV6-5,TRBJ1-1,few,TGTGCCAGCACTCTAGGACAGGGGTGGTCTGAAGCTTTCTTT,CASTLGQGWSEAFF
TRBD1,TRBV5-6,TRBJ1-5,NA,TGTGCCAGCAGCACAACAGGGGGAGGCCAGCCCCAGCATTTT,CASSTTGGGQPQHF
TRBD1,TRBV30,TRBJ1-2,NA,TGTGCCTCGGACAGGGACTATGGCTACACCTTC,CASDRDYGYTF
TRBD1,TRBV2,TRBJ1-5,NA,TGTGCCAGCAGTGCCATCTTAGGGGGCTATAGCAATCAGCCCCAGCATTTT,CASSAILGGYSNQPQHF
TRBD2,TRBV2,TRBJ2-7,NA,TGTGCCAGCACCACTTCGCCACGGGAGGGGGTGTCCTACGAGCAGTACTTC,CASTTSPREGVSYEQYF
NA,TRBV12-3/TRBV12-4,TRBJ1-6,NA,TGTGCCAGCAGTCTCCGGGAAGGTTCACCCCTCCACTTT,CASSLREGSPLHF